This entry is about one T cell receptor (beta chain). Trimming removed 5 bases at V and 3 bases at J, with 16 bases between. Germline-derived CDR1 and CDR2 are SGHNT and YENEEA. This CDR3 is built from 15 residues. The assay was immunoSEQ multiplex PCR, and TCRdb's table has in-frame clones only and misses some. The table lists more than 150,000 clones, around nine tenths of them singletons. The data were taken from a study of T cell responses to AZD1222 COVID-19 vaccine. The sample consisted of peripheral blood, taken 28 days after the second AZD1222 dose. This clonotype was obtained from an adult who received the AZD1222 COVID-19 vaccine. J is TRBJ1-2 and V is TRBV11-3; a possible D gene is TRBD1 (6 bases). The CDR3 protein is CASSVPGRGYYGYTF. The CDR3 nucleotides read TGTGCCAGCAGCGTACCAGGTAGGGGGTACTATGGCTACACCTTC.